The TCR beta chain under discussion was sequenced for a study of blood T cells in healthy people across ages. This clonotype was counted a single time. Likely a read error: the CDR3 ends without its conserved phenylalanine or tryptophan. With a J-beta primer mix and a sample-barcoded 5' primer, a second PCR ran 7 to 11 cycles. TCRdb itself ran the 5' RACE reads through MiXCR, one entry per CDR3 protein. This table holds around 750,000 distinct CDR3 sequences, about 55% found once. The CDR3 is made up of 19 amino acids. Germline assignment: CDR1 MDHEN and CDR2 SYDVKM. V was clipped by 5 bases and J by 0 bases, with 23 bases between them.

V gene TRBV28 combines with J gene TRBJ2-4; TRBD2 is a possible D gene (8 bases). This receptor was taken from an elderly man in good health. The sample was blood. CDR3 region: CASSQPGQTSEIAKNIQYY. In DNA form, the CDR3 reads TGTGCCAGCAGTCAACCGGGACAGACTAGCGAGATAGCCAAAAACATTCAGTACTAC.